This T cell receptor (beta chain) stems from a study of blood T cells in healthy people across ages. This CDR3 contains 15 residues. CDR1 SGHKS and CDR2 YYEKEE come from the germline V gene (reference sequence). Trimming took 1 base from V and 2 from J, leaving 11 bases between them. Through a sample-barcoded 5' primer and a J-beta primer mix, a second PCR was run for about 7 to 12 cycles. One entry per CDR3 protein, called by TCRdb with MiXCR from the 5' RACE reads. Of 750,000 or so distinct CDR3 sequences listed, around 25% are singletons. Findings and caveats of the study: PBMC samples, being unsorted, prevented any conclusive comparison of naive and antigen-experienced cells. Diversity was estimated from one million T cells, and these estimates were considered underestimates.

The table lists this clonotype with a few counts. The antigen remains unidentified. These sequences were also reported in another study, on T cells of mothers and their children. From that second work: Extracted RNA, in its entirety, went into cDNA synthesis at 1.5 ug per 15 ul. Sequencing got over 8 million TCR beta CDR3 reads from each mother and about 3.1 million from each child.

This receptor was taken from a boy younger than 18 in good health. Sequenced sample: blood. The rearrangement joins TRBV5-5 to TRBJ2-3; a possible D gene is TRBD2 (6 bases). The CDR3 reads CASSLRDWITDTQYF. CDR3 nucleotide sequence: TGTGCCAGCAGCTTGCGGGACTGGATCACAGATACGCAGTATTTT. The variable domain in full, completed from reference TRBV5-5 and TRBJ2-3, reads DAGVTQSPTHLIKTRGQQVTLRCSPISGHKSVSWYQQVLGQGPQFIFQYYEKEERGRGNFPDRFSARQFPNYSSELNVNALLLGDSALYLCASSLRDWITDTQYFGPGTRLTVL.